This T cell receptor (beta chain) emerged from a study of cytomegalovirus exposure and HLA in healthy donors. Study as a whole: Roughly 80 million unique TCRs from HLA-typed donors made up an early data release.

This PCR relied on a set of 60 Vbeta primers and 13 Jbeta primers. Sequenced by immunoSEQ multiplex PCR; TCRdb stores in-frame clones only, minus some. The table has some 120,000 clones, 75% to 90% seen once. Germline-derived CDR1 and CDR2 are KGHSH and LQKENI. This CDR3 comprises 15 residues. The V segment lost 3 bases and the J segment 5 bases; nucleotides outside the gene matches: 7. Study results and limitations: In a later analysis, specific HLA alleles were associated with some 16,000 TCR beta sequences at a 0.05 false discovery rate. The authors later linked a missense DCLRE1C variant to TCR beta V- and J-gene trimming. Donors were assumed by presence/absence analyses to have roughly uniform sequencing depth.

The sample holds one count of this clone. Its antigen is still unknown. This clonotype was sampled from a man between 45 and 60 years old in good health and CMV-seronegative. The sample taken for sequencing was PBMCs. This chain connects TRBV18 to TRBJ1-5; 7 bases agree with TRBD1. CDR3 loop: CASSPTGTEDQPQHF. The DNA of the CDR3 is TGTGCCAGCTCACCCACGGGGACAGAGGATCAGCCCCAGCATTTT.